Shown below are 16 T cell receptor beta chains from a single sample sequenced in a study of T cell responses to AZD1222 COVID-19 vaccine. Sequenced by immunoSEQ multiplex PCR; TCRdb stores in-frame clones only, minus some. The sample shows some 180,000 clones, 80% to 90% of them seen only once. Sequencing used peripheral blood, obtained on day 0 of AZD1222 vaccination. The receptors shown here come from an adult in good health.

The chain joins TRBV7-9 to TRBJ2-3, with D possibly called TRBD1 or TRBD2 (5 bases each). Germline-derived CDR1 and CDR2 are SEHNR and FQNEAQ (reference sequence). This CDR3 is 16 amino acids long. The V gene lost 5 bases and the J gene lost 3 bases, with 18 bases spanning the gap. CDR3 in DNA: TGTGCCAGCAGCCCCAGGGACGGGCTTGGTACAGATACGCAGTATTTT. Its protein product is CASSPRDGLGTDTQYF.

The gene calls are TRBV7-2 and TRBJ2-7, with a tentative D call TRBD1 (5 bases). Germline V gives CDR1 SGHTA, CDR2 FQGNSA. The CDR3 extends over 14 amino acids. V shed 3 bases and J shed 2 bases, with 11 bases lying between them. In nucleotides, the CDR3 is TGTGCCAGCAGCTTCGGGCAGGGAACCTACGAGCAGTACTTC. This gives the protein CASSFGQGTYEQYF.

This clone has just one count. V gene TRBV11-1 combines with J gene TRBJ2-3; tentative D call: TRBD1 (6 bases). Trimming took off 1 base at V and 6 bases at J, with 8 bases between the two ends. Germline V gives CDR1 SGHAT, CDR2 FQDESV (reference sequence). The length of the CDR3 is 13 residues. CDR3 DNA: TGTGCCAGCAGCTTAGTCCAGGGGGATACGCAGTATTTT. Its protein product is CASSLVQGDTQYF.

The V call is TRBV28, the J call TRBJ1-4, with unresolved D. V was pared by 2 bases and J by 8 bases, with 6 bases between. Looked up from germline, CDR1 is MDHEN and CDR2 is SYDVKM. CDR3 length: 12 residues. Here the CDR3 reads CASSLGREKLFF. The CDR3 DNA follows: TGTGCCAGCAGTTTAGGGCGAGAAAAACTGTTTTTT. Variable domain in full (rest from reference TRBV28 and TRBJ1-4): DVKVTQSSRYLVKRTGEKVFLECVQDMDHENMFWYRQDPGLGLRLIYFSYDVKMKEKGDIPEGYSVSREKKERFSLILESASTNQTSMYLCASSLGREKLFFGSGTQLSVL.

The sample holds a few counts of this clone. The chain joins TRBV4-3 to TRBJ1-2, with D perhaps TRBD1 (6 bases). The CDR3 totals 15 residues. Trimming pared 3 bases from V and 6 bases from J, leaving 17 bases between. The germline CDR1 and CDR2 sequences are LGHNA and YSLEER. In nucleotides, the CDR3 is TGCGCCAGCAGCCAGTCCGGGGGGCCCCGGGATGGCTACACCTTC. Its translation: CASSQSGGPRDGYTF.

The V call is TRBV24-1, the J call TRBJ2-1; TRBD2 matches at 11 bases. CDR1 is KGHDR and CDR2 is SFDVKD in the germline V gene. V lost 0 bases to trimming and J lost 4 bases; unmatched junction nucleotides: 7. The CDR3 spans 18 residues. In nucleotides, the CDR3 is TGTGCCACCAGTGATTTGCAGGGTAGCGGGAGGGAATACAATGAGCAGTTCTTC. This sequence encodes CATSDLQGSGREYNEQFF.

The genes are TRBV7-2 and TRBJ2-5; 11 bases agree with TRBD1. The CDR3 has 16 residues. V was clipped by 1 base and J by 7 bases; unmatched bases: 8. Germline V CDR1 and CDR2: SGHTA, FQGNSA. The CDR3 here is CASSLGRWTGGLTQYF. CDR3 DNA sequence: TGTGCCAGCAGCTTAGGGAGATGGACAGGGGGCTTGACCCAGTACTTC.

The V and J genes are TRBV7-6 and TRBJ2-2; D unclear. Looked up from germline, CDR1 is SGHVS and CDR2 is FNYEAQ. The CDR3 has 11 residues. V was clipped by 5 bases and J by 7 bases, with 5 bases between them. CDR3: CASSQVGELFF. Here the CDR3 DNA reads TGTGCCAGCAGCCAGGTCGGGGAGCTGTTTTTT.

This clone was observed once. The CDR3 sequence is CASSDRGRGAPTGELFF. Here the CDR3 DNA reads TGTGCCAGCAGTGACAGGGGCCGGGGGGCTCCCACCGGGGAGCTGTTTTTT. The chain combines TRBV2 with TRBJ2-2, with D possibly TRBD2 on 7 matching bases. Deletions cut 3 bases from V and 4 bases from J, with 18 bases between. This CDR3 comprises 17 residues. CDR1 and CDR2 (germline): SNHLY, FYNNEI.

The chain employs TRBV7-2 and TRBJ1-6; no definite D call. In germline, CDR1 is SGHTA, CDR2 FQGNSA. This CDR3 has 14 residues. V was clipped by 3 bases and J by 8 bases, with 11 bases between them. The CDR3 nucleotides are TGTGCCAGCAGCTTTCGGCAGCAAGATTCACCCCTCCACTTT. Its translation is CASSFRQQDSPLHF.

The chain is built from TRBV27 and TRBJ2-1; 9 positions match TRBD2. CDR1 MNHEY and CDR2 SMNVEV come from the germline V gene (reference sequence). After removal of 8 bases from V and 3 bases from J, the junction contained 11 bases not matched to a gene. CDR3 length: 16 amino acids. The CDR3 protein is CASFSTRGGSYNEQFF. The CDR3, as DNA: TGTGCCAGCTTTTCCACGCGGGGGGGCAGCTACAATGAGCAGTTCTTC.

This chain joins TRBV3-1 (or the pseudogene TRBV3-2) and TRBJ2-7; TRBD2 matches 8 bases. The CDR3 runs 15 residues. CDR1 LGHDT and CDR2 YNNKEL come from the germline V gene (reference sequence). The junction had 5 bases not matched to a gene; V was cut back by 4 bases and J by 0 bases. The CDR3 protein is CASSPREGSSYEQYF. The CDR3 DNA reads TGTGCCAGCAGCCCCCGGGAGGGAAGCTCCTACGAGCAGTACTTC.

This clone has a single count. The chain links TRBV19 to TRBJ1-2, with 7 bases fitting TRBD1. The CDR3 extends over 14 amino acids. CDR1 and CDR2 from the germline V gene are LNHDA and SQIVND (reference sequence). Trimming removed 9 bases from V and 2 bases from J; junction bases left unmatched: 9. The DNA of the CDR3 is TGTGCCAGCTTAGGGGACAGCCGAAACTATGGCTACACCTTC. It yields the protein CASLGDSRNYGYTF.

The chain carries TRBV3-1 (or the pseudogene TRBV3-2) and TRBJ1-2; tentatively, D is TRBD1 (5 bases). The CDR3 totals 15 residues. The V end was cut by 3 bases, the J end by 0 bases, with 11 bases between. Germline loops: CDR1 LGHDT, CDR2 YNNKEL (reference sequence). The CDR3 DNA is TGTGCCAGCAGCCAGGGAACAGGAACTAACTATGGCTACACCTTC. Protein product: CASSQGTGTNYGYTF.

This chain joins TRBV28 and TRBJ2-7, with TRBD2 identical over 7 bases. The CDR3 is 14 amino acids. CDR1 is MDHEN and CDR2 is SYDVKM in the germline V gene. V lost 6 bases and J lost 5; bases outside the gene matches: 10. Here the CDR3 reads CASRSSGLIDEQYF. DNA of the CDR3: TGTGCCAGCAGGAGTAGCGGGTTGATCGACGAGCAGTACTTC.

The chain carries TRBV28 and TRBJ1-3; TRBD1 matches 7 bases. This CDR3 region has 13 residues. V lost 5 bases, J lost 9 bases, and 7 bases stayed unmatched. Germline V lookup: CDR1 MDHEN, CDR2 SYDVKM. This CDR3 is CASSPRTGATIYF. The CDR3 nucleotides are TGTGCCAGCAGTCCTCGGACAGGAGCCACCATATATTTT.